These 12 T cell receptor beta chains were sequenced from one sample in a study of T cells in localized non-small cell lung cancer. Using immunoSEQ multiplex PCR, the repertoire was profiled, and TCRdb retains in-frame clones only, with some absent. The table records 45,000 to 50,000 clones, about 86% of them present only once. The sample consisted of PBMCs, taken before any cancer treatment. The source is a man aged 40 to 69 with stage II lung adenocarcinoma.

The rearrangement uses TRBV6-1 and TRBJ1-1; D gene uncertain. Per the germline V gene, CDR1 is MNHNS and CDR2 is SASEGT. This CDR3 has 13 amino acids. The V end lost 5 bases, the J end lost 9 bases, and 16 bases lay between the germline ends. CDR3 loop: CASSHPGSSQAFF. CDR3 bases: TGTGCCAGCAGTCACCCCGGGAGTAGCCAAGCTTTCTTT.

The chain is built from TRBV4-1 and TRBJ2-3, with 8 bases that match TRBD2. Germline lookup yields CDR1 MGHRA and CDR2 YSYEKL. The J segment lost 5 bases and the V segment lost 3 bases, leaving 7 bases of the junction unmatched. The CDR3 spans 15 residues. Here the CDR3 reads CASSQSSGVGDTQYF. The CDR3 DNA reads as TGCGCCAGCAGCCAGAGTAGCGGGGTAGGAGATACGCAGTATTTT.

V is TRBV9 and J is TRBJ1-3; D is undetermined. Trimming left V 0 bases short and J 0 bases short, with 7 bases between. This CDR3 spans 15 amino acids. Germline-derived CDR1 and CDR2 are SGDLS and YYNGEE. This CDR3 is CASSVAGASGNTIYF. DNA for the CDR3: TGTGCCAGCAGCGTAGCTGGTGCCTCTGGAAACACCATATATTTT.

The V call is TRBV4-1, the J call TRBJ2-2; D gene ambiguous. Trimming took 3 bases from V and 4 from J, leaving 6 bases between them. The length of the CDR3 is 13 residues. CDR1 and CDR2 from the germline V gene are MGHRA and YSYEKL. The CDR3 bases are TGCGCCAGCAGCCATCCCTCCACCGGGGAGCTGTTTTTT. Amino acid sequence: CASSHPSTGELFF.

A few counts support this clone. The CDR3 DNA sequence: TGTGCCAGCAGTGAGAGAACCGCGAGCGAGGATACGCAGTATTTT. Translated: CASSERTASEDTQYF. This chain links TRBV2 with TRBJ2-3; D is undetermined. The CDR3 is 15 residues long. Germline V lookup: CDR1 SNHLY, CDR2 FYNNEI. V was clipped by 3 bases and J by 6 bases, with 16 bases between them. Drawing the rest from reference TRBV2 and TRBJ2-3, the complete variable domain is EPEVTQTPSHQVTQMGQEVILRCVPISNHLYFYWYRQILGQKVEFLVSFYNNEISEKSEIFDDQFSVERPDGSNFTLKIRSTKLEDSAMYFCASSERTASEDTQYFGPGTRLTVL.

The chain joins TRBV19 to TRBJ1-2; D not certain. V shed 7 bases and J shed 4 bases, with 13 bases lying between them. This CDR3 has 13 amino acids. Germline assignment: CDR1 LNHDA and CDR2 SQIVND (reference sequence). DNA of the CDR3: TGTGCCAGTACATGGTCTTCGGCCTATGGCTACACCTTC. Translated: CASTWSSAYGYTF.

J is TRBJ2-1 and V is TRBV28; D might be TRBD2 (6 bases). Germline V gene lookup returns CDR1 MDHEN and CDR2 SYDVKM. V gave up 7 bases and J gave up 9 bases, with 13 bases separating them. The CDR3 loop spans 12 amino acids. DNA for the CDR3: TGTGCCAGCACCACGGGAGCGATTGAGCAGTTCTTC. This codes for CASTTGAIEQFF.

The V call is TRBV2, the J call TRBJ1-4; 10 bases agree with TRBD1. CDR1 and CDR2 (germline): SNHLY, FYNNEI. The J segment lost 6 bases and the V segment lost 7 bases, leaving 5 bases of the junction unmatched. The CDR3 is 14 amino acids. This CDR3 reads CASTQTGGDEKLFF. DNA for the CDR3: TGTGCCAGCACTCAGACAGGGGGCGATGAAAAACTGTTTTTT.

The chain couples TRBV9 to TRBJ2-1; tentative D call: TRBD2 (5 bases). The V gene's germline CDR1 is SGDLS and CDR2 YYNGEE. The CDR3 is made up of 14 amino acids. Trimming removed 3 bases from V and 12 bases from J, with 19 bases in between. Written as DNA, the CDR3 is TGTGCCAGCAGCGCCCTATTCACGGGGTCGGGGCAGTTCTTC. Encoded protein: CASSALFTGSGQFF.

The J gene is TRBJ1-1, the V gene TRBV9, with no clear D. CDR3 size: 13 residues. Germline CDR1 is SGDLS and CDR2 is YYNGEE. V shed 0 bases and J shed 2 bases, with 5 bases lying between them. CDR3 protein: CASSVEANTEAFF. CDR3 nucleotide sequence: TGTGCCAGCAGCGTAGAGGCAAACACTGAAGCTTTCTTT.

The chain employs TRBV18 and TRBJ2-7; D gene ambiguous. Per germline, CDR1 KGHSH and CDR2 LQKENI. The V gene lost 3 bases and the J gene lost 7 bases, with 13 bases spanning the gap. The CDR3 spans 13 residues. The CDR3 DNA reads TGTGCCAGCTCACCGGGCCCGGAGAAAGAGCAGTACGTC. It yields the protein CASSPGPEKEQYV.

A few counts support this clone. The chain is built from TRBV13 and TRBJ2-1; possible D gene TRBD1, 5 bases. V dropped 3 bases and J dropped 5 bases, with 20 bases sitting between them. The CDR3 extends over 17 amino acids. The germline gives CDR1 PRHDT, CDR2 FYEKMQ (reference sequence). CDR3 in DNA: TGTGCCAGCAGCTTTGCCCCCTGGGGCAGGCGACACAATGAGCAGTTCTTC. Translation: CASSFAPWGRRHNEQFF. Looking up the rest from reference TRBV13 and TRBJ2-1 gives the full variable domain: AAGVIQSPRHLIKEKRETATLKCYPIPRHDTVYWYQQGPGQDPQFLISFYEKMQSDKGSIPDRFSAQQFSDYHSELNMSSLELGDSALYFCASSFAPWGRRHNEQFFGPGTRLTVL.